This TCR beta chain was sequenced during a study of T-cell reconstitution after alpha-beta-depleted transplantation in children. Molecular barcoding with unique molecular identifiers was used for the TCRbeta library. TCRdb independently ran MiXCR on the PCR reads; one entry per CDR3 protein. The sample has 84,000 or so distinct CDR3 sequences; roughly a sixth are singletons. The CDR3 length is 15 residues. V shed 3 bases, J shed 0 bases, and the junction held 1 base outside the gene matches. Germline V lookup: CDR1 DFQATT, CDR2 SNEGSKA (reference sequence). Study-wide findings and caveats: From newly produced T cells came most of the T-cell counts and diversity one year after transplant. Approximately two months post-transplant, alpha-beta T cells reportedly originated from several hundred expanded graft clones.

This clonotype has a handful of counts. Antigen: not known. The source material was PBMCs, mostly from graft donor cells, sampled 180 days after TCRalphabeta/CD19-depleted stem cell transplant. The V call is TRBV20-1, the J call TRBJ1-5; 11 positions agree with TRBD1. The receptor comes from a male patient aged 2-15 years who had a stem cell transplant for acute lymphoblastic leukemia, so the T cells may come from the graft donor. CDR3: CSARGQGVSNQPQHF. The CDR3 nucleotides are TGCAGTGCTAGGGGACAGGGGGTTAGCAATCAGCCCCAGCATTTT.